Detailed here is one TCR beta chain. What it recognizes is unknown. The entry originates in a study of cytomegalovirus exposure and HLA in healthy donors. Study observations and caveats: TCR beta chains numbering about 160 were designated cytomegalovirus-associated.

Libraries were prepared by immunoSEQ multiplex PCR; TCRdb keeps only in-frame clonotypes and omits some of them. The sample lists 150,000 or so clones, roughly 84% occurring once. The junction had 8 bases not matched to a gene; V was cut back by 6 bases and J by 3 bases. CDR1 is SNHLY and CDR2 is FYNNEI in the germline V gene. This CDR3 contains 15 residues. The chain uses TRBV2 and TRBJ1-5, with TRBD1 identical over 7 bases. Source material: PBMCs. The origin of this receptor is a human donor in good health. CDR3 bases: TGTGCCAGCAGAAGACAACAGGGGTACAATCAGCCCCAGCATTTT. Its translation is CASRRQQGYNQPQHF.